This passage covers 8 T cell receptor beta chains from one sample sequenced in a study of human T cells and chemical hapten exposure. TCRdb redid the calling of the RACE reads with MiXCR, one entry per CDR3 protein. The data show approximately 370,000 distinct CDR3 sequences, around 5.5% seen once. Noted time point: pre-sensitization, week 0. Treatment indicated: therapeutic diphenylcyclopropenone sensitization with weekly scalp DPC. The material sequenced was whole blood, taken in connection with sensitization to the hapten diphenylcyclopropenone (DPC). The receptors were gathered from a woman under 30 with alopecia areata. Some clones in this sample may be carry-over from other donors' samples.

The V call is TRBV6-6, the J call TRBJ2-7; a weak D match, TRBD1 (5 bases). The ends were cut back, 6 bases at V and 2 bases at J, with 20 bases in the middle. Germline V gives CDR1 MNHNY, CDR2 SVGAGI (reference sequence). The length of the CDR3 is 16 residues. The CDR3 nucleotides read TGTGCCAGCAGCTCGATCGTAACAGGCCTGACCTACGAGCAGTACTTC. Protein product: CASSSIVTGLTYEQYF.

The V call is TRBV20-1, the J call TRBJ2-4, with D unclear. The CDR3 is 16 amino acids. CDR1 is DFQATT and CDR2 is SNEGSKA in the germline V gene (reference sequence). The V end lost 6 bases, the J end lost 0 bases, and 18 bases lay between the germline ends. CDR3 loop: CSAPMAGSLAKNIQYF. CDR3 coding DNA: TGCAGTGCCCCTATGGCTGGATCCTTAGCCAAAAACATTCAGTACTTC.

This clonotype was recorded many times. V and J are TRBV5-1 and TRBJ2-2; no definite D call. The length of the CDR3 is 13 residues. Germline V gene lookup returns CDR1 SGHRS and CDR2 YFSETQ. V lost 2 bases and J 3 bases, leaving 5 bases between the germline ends. CDR3 residues: CASSFTYTGELFF. The CDR3 DNA follows: TGCGCCAGCAGCTTTACATACACCGGGGAGCTGTTTTTT.

A remark on this clonotype: Just one base apart from a much larger clone, this may be a read error. V and J are TRBV20-1 and TRBJ2-7; tentative D call: TRBD2 (6 bases). The CDR3 runs to 15 residues. The germline gives CDR1 DFQATT, CDR2 SNEGSKA (reference sequence). CDR3 protein: CSARGGDPYAYEQCF. The CDR3 DNA reads TGCAGTGCTAGAGGGGGGGACCCTTACGCCTACGAGCAGTGCTTC.

This clonotype appeared a few times. The CDR3 loop reads CASSQDRTDLSYNSPLHF. CDR3 nucleotides: TGCGCCAGCAGCCAAGATAGGACGGACCTCTCCTATAATTCACCCCTCCACTTT. The rearrangement uses TRBV4-3 and TRBJ1-6; D is uncertain. Germline CDR1 reads LGHNA; CDR2 reads YSLEER. This CDR3 spans 18 amino acids. The ends were cut back, 0 bases at V and 0 bases at J, with 12 bases in the middle.

This clonotype has ten or more counts. The rearrangement joins TRBV7-9 to TRBJ2-3; D perhaps matches TRBD2 (6 bases). This CDR3 comprises 13 residues. Trimming left V 0 bases short and J 5 bases short, with 6 bases between. The germline CDR1 and CDR2 sequences are SEHNR and FQNEAQ (reference sequence). The CDR3 region has the DNA TGTGCCAGCAGCTTAGCGGAGGGAGATACGCAGTATTTT. Translating gives CASSLAEGDTQYF.

CDR3: CASSLAGTGRRGYTF. The CDR3 DNA reads TGTGCCAGCAGTTTAGCCGGGACAGGACGTAGGGGCTACACCTTC. The rearrangement joins TRBV27 to TRBJ1-2; 8 bases line up with TRBD1. Germline CDR1 and CDR2: MNHEY and SMNVEV (reference sequence). The CDR3 extends over 15 amino acids. With 2 bases clipped from V and 8 bases from J, the junction kept 10 bases outside the gene matches.

This clonotype came up a few times. The chain couples TRBV2 to TRBJ2-5; 7 positions agree with TRBD2. From germline, CDR1 is SNHLY and CDR2 FYNNEI. This CDR3 spans 17 amino acids. V shed 7 bases and J 2 bases; nucleotides not matched to a gene: 16. The CDR3 nucleotides read TGTGCCAGCAATAGCGGGCACCGGCTAGAGACACAAGAGACCCAGTACTTC. Amino acids: CASNSGHRLETQETQYF. The full variable domain, with the rest looked up from reference TRBV2 and TRBJ2-5, is EPEVTQTPSHQVTQMGQEVILRCVPISNHLYFYWYRQILGQKVEFLVSFYNNEISEKSEIFDDQFSVERPDGSNFTLKIRSTKLEDSAMYFCASNSGHRLETQETQYFGPGTRLLVL.